This entry features one TCR beta chain sequence. Sequencing used immunoSEQ multiplex PCR; TCRdb keeps in-frame clones, though not all of them. Found here are millions of clones, around nine tenths of them singletons; the top ten hold more than 0.12%. The germline gives CDR1 LNHDA, CDR2 SQIVND (reference sequence). There are 15 residues in the CDR3. V lost 10 bases, J lost 4 bases, and 11 bases stayed unmatched. The entry originates in a study of shared clonotypes between healthy human individuals. This receptor was obtained from a man younger than 30 in good health. The chain uses TRBV19 and TRBJ2-2; TRBD2 matches at 8 bases. The sequenced material came from naive CD4+ T cells sorted from blood. Subset here: CD45RA+ positively selected. CDR3 in DNA: TGTGCCACCTCGGGAGGGTCTGTCCTCACCGGGGAGCTGTTTTTT. Translation gives CATSGGSVLTGELFF.